This T cell receptor (beta chain) appears in the sequencing data of a study of cytotoxic CD8 clonotypes in ibrutinib-treated CLL. Turning to the study itself: Among the patients, around ten presented as relapsed/refractory and 15 as treatment-naive; 17 to 18 showed unmutated IGHV. Findings of the study overall: Clonality rose at ibrutinib response and fell back toward baseline at progression. In comparison with age-matched healthy donors, baseline clonality was higher and tracked circulating CD8+ T-cell counts.

Assay: immunoSEQ multiplex PCR; the TCRdb copy retains only in-frame clones and omits some. The sample holds about 140,000 clones, approximately 90% seen once. Germline V gene data show CDR1 as SGHVS and CDR2 as FNYEAQ. The CDR3 has 14 residues. Trimming cost V 0 bases and J 6 bases, with 8 bases left between them. About this clone itself: Its antigen is currently unknown.

This chain connects TRBV7-6 to TRBJ2-2; D uncertain. This sequence was found in a human donor with chronic lymphocytic leukemia. Sequenced here: PBMCs, sampled after 12 months of ibrutinib treatment. The CDR3 region has the DNA TGTGCCAGCAGCTTAGCGCATCAAGCCGGGGAGCTGTTTTTT. This gives the protein CASSLAHQAGELFF.